The present entry profiles one T cell receptor beta chain with its context. What it recognizes is unknown. This entry is derived from a study of CD8 T cells in ankylosing spondylitis. Findings and caveats of the study: Those disease-linked clones were CD8+; they were also relatively rare in peripheral blood. Several highly homologous variants made up a TCR beta motif, and this motif appeared characteristic of ankylosing spondylitis blood. Within matched ankylosing spondylitis synovial fluid, disease-linked clones were reportedly significantly enriched.

The authors made TCR beta libraries by quantitative 5'-RACE with molecular barcodes. TCRdb redid the calling of the 5' RACE reads with MiXCR, one entry per CDR3 protein. Altogether under 450,000 distinct CDR3 sequences are present, over 15% being singletons, with the ten largest covering around 0.92%. CDR3 length: 16 amino acids. The V gene's germline CDR1 is MNHEY and CDR2 SVGEGT. Between the trimmed V and J ends, which lost 2 bases and 1 base, there was a span of 13 bases. The receptor was derived from a male donor with ankylosing spondylitis. The specimen sequenced was blood, either unsorted or a sorted T cell fraction (not recorded which). The rearrangement uses TRBV6-2 or TRBV6-3 and TRBJ2-3; no firm D call. The CDR3 loop is CASSYLEPRGTDTQYF. CDR3 DNA sequence: TGTGCCAGCAGTTACCTCGAGCCAAGGGGCACAGATACGCAGTATTTT.